This TCR beta chain stems from a study of T cell responses to AZD1222 COVID-19 vaccine. Data came from immunoSEQ multiplex PCR; TCRdb stores just in-frame clones and leaves some out. The sample contains 170,000 or so clones, 75% to 95% of which appear only once. The CDR3 consists of 14 residues. The J segment lost 2 bases and the V segment lost 4 bases, leaving 4 bases of the junction unmatched. Germline assignment: CDR1 SGHNT and CDR2 YENEEA. This clonotype was obtained from an adult in good health. The starting material was peripheral blood, obtained on day 0 of AZD1222 vaccination. This chain uses TRBV11-3 with TRBJ2-5, with 7 bases aligning to TRBD1. CDR3 sequence: CASSSTGDQETQYF. The CDR3 DNA follows: TGTGCCAGCAGCTCCACAGGGGATCAAGAGACCCAGTACTTC.